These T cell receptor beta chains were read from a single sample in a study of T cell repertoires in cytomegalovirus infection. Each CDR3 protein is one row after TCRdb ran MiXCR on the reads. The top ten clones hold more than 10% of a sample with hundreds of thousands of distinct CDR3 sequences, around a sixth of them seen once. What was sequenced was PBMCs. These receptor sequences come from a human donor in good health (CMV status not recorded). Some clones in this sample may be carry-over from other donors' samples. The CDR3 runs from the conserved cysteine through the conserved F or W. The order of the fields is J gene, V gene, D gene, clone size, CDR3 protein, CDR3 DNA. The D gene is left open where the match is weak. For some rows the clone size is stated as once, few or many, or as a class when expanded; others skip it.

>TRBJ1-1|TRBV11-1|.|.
CASSRRSGTEAFF
TGTGCCAGCAGCCGACGGTCGGGCACTGAAGCTTTCTTT
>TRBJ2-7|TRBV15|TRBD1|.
CATSRAGQGYEQYF
TGTGCCACCAGCAGAGCGGGACAGGGGTACGAGCAGTACTTC
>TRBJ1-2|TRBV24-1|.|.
CATSDQGGDHGYTF
TGTGCCACCAGTGATCAAGGGGGGGACCATGGCTACACCTTC
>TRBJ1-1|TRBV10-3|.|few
CAISARDYTEAFF
TGTGCCATCAGTGCGCGGGACTACACTGAAGCTTTCTTT
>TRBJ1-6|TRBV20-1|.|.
CSASKGAVNSPLHF
TGCAGTGCATCGAAGGGTGCGGTTAATTCACCCCTCCACTTT
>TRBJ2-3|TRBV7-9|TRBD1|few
CASSPRTGESTDTQYF
TGTGCCAGCAGCCCCCGGACAGGGGAGAGCACAGATACGCAGTATTTT
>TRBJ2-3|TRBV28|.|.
CASSFDASTDTQYF
TGTGCCAGCAGTTTTGACGCTAGCACAGATACGCAGTATTTT
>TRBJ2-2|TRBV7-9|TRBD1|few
CAKRGPTGELFF
TGTGCCAAAAGGGGGCCGACCGGGGAGCTGTTTTTT
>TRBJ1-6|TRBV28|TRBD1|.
CASSASDRGNSPLHF
TGTGCCAGCAGTGCCTCGGACAGGGGGAATTCACCCCTCCACTTT
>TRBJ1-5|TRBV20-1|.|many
CSARVRTGEGPQHF
TGCAGTGCTAGAGTAAGGACGGGCGAGGGGCCCCAGCATTTT
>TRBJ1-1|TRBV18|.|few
CASSLNRDLAFF
TGTGCCAGCTCACTAAACAGGGATCTAGCTTTCTTT
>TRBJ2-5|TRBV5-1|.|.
CASGPGDQETQYF
TGCGCCAGCGGGCCCGGGGATCAAGAGACCCAGTACTTC
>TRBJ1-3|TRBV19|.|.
CASSEDLGRHLSGNTIYF
TGTGCCAGTAGCGAAGACTTGGGACGACACCTCTCTGGAAACACCATATATTTT
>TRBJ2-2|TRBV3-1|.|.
CASSQDGSGGELFF
TGTGCCAGCAGCCAAGATGGAAGCGGCGGGGAGCTGTTTTTT
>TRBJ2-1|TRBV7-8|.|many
CASSLVLALGNEQFF
TGTGCCAGCAGCTTAGTTCTGGCTCTGGGGAATGAGCAGTTCTTC
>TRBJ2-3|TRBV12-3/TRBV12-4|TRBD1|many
CASGTDGADTQYF
TGTGCCAGCGGGACAGACGGGGCAGATACGCAGTATTTT
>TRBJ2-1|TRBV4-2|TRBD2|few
CASSQAVSLAGRTDNEQFF
TGTGCCAGCAGCCAAGCAGTGTCACTAGCGGGGAGAACTGACAATGAGCAGTTCTTC
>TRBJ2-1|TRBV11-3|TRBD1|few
CASSPRGQLYNEQFF
TGTGCCAGCAGCCCCCGGGGACAGCTCTACAATGAGCAGTTCTTC
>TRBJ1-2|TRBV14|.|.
CASSQDRGRRGYTF
TGTGCCAGCAGCCAAGATCGGGGGCGTCGAGGCTACACCTTC
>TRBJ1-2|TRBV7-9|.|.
CASSLEGFGYTF
TGTGCCAGCAGCTTGGAAGGCTTCGGCTACACCTTC
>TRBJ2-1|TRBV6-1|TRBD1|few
CASTRTGSNEQFF
TGTGCCAGCACCAGGACAGGGTCGAATGAGCAGTTCTTC
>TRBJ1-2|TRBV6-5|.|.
CASSLTGIPYGYTF
TGTGCCAGCAGTCTTACAGGGATCCCCTATGGCTACACCTTC
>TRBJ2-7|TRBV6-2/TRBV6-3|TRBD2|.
CASSYSMSGAFSYEQYF
TGTGCCAGCAGTTACTCGATGAGCGGGGCCTTCTCCTACGAGCAGTACTTC
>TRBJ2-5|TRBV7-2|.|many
CASSLNPRTAQETQYF
TGTGCCAGCAGCTTAAATCCCCGGACAGCGCAAGAGACCCAGTACTTC
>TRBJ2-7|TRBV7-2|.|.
CASSLVSDSRTREQYF
TGTGCCAGCAGCTTAGTTTCGGACTCCCGTACGAGAGAGCAGTACTTC
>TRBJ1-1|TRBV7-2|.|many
CASSLVGSGWDEAFF
TGTGCCAGCAGCTTAGTCGGTTCGGGGTGGGATGAAGCTTTCTTT
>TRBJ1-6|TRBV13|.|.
CASSSLITEPNSPLHF
TGTGCCAGCAGCTCCCTCATAACGGAGCCTAATTCACCCCTCCACTTT
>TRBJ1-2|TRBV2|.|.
CASSLLTGSGYTF
TGTGCCAGCAGTTTACTTACAGGGTCCGGCTACACCTTC
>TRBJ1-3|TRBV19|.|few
CASSLDLDSSGNTIYF
TGTGCCAGTAGTCTCGATCTCGACAGCTCTGGAAACACCATATATTTT
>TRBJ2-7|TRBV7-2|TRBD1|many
CASSARQGPYEQYF
TGTGCCAGCAGCGCCCGACAGGGTCCCTACGAGCAGTACTTC
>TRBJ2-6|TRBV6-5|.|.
CASSFTDGSNVLTF
TGTGCCAGCAGTTTCACTGACGGTTCGAACGTCCTGACTTTC
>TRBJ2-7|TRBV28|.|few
CASSPLRYEQYF
TGTGCCAGCTCCCCGCTCAGGTACGAGCAGTACTTC
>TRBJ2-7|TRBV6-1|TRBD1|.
CASRQGISYEQYF
TGTGCCAGCAGACAGGGGATCTCCTACGAGCAGTACTTC
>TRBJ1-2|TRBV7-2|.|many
CASESVYGYTF
TGTGCCAGCGAGAGCGTTTATGGCTACACCTTC
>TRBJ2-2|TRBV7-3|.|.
CATRGSGPNTGELFF
TGTGCCACCCGTGGGTCAGGTCCGAACACCGGGGAGCTGTTTTTT
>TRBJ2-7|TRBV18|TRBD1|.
CASSPFDRVASYEQYF
TGTGCCAGCTCACCCTTCGACAGGGTAGCCTCCTACGAGCAGTACTTC
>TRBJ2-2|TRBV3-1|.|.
CASSQGVNTGELFF
TGTGCCAGCAGCCAAGGGGTGAACACCGGGGAGCTGTTTTTT
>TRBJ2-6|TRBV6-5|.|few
CASSYSAAGANVLTF
TGTGCCAGCAGTTACTCGGCGGCTGGGGCCAACGTCCTGACTTTC
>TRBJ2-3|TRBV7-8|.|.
CASSLNPATTDTQYF
TGTGCCAGCAGCTTAAACCCAGCAACCACAGATACGCAGTATTTT
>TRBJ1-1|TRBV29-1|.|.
CSARILEDGGTEAFF
TGCAGCGCCAGAATATTAGAGGATGGGGGCACTGAAGCTTTCTTT
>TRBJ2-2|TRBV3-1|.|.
CASSRTVTNTGELFF
TGTGCCAGCAGCCGTACGGTGACGAACACCGGGGAGCTGTTTTTT
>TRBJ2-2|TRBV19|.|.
CASSPQTDTGELFF
TGTGCCAGTAGTCCCCAGACGGACACCGGGGAGCTGTTTTTT
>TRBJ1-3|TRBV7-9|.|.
CASSPHPQDTIYF
TGTGCCAGCAGCCCCCACCCGCAAGACACCATATATTTT
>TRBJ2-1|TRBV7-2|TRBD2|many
CASSSSPGLAGDGEQFF
TGTGCCAGCAGCTCGTCCCCGGGACTAGCGGGGGACGGTGAGCAGTTCTTC
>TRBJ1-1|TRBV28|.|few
CASSLLFQDGLGAFF
TGTGCCAGCAGTTTACTTTTCCAGGACGGCTTGGGAGCTTTCTTT
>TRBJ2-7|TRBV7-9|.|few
CASSLQSYEQYF
TGTGCCAGCAGCTTACAGTCCTACGAGCAGTACTTC
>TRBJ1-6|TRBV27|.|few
CASGETGRSPLHF
TGTGCCAGCGGGGAAACTGGGAGGTCACCCCTCCACTTT
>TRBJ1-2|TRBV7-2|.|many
CASSFGEGVPGYTF
TGTGCCAGCAGCTTTGGAGAAGGGGTCCCGGGCTACACCTTC
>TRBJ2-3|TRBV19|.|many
CASSMTRFGTDTQYF
TGTGCCAGTAGTATGACGAGATTCGGCACAGATACGCAGTATTTT